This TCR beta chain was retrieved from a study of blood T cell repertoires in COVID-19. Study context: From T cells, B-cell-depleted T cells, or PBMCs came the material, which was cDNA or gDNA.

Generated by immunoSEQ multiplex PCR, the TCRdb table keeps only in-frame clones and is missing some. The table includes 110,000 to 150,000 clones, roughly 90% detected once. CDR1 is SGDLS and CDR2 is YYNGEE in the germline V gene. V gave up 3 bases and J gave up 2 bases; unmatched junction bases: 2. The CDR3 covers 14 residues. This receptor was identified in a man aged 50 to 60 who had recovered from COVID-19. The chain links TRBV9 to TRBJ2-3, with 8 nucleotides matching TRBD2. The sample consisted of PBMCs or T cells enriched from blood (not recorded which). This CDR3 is CASSDSGTTDTQYF. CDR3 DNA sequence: TGTGCCAGCAGCGATAGCGGGACCACAGATACGCAGTATTTT.